The clone carrying this TCR beta chain was picked up a small number of times. Its antigen is still unknown. The entry originates in a study of neoadjuvant anti-PD-1 for oral cavity cancer. In the study overall: Non-progressing patients received a fourth nivolumab dose near day 43, then surgery on days 50-56.

Study outcomes and limitations: With a few patients per group, TCR findings need larger cohorts. PBMC Gini-index clonality exceeded responders' in non-responders post-nivolumab.

The CDR3 covers 14 residues. V lost 2 bases and J 3 bases, leaving 7 bases between the germline ends. Germline V gene lookup returns CDR1 SGHAT and CDR2 FQDESV (reference sequence). As for time point: after neoadjuvant nivolumab, at surgical resection. No culture or expansion preceded analysis of these blood cells. The method was immunoSEQ multiplex PCR; TCRdb's version includes in-frame clones alone and lacks a portion of them. The sample consists of 9,500 to 15,000 clones, 71% of them appearing once. The chain employs TRBV11-1 and TRBJ1-4; a possible D gene is TRBD1 (5 bases). Material: PBMCs, obtained after nivolumab (anti-PD-1) treatment. The sequence came from a person between 40 and 85 years old with oral cavity squamous cell carcinoma. The CDR3 region is CASSLQGANEKLFF. The CDR3 coding sequence is TGTGCCAGCAGCTTACAAGGGGCTAATGAAAAACTGTTTTTT.